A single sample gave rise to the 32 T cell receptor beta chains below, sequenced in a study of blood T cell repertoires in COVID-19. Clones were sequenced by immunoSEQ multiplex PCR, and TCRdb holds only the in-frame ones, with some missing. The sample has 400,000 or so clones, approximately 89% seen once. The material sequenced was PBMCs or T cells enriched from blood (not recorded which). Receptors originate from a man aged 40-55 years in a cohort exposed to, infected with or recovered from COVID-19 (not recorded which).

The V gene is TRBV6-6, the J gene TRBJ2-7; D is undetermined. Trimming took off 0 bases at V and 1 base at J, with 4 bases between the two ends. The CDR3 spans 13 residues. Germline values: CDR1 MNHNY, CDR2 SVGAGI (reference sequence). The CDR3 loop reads CASSYSASYEQYF. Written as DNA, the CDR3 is TGTGCCAGCAGTTACTCGGCATCCTACGAGCAGTACTTC.

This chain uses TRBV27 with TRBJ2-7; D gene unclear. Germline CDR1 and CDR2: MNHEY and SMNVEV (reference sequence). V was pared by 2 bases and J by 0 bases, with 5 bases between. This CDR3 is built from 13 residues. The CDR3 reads CASSLGPSYEQYF. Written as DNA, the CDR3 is TGTGCCAGCAGTTTAGGCCCCTCCTACGAGCAGTACTTC.

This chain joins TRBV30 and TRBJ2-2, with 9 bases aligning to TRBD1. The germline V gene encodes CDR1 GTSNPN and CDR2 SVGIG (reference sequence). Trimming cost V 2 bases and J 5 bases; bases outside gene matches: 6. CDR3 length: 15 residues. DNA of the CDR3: TGTGCCTGGAGTAAGGGACAGGGTGAAACCGGGGAGCTGTTTTTT. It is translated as CAWSKGQGETGELFF. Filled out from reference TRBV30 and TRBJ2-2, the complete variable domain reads SQTIHQWPATLVQPVGSPLSLECTVEGTSNPNLYWYRQAAGRGLQLLFYSVGIGQISSEVPQNLSASRPQDRQFILSSKKLLLSDSGFYLCAWSKGQGETGELFFGEGSRLTVL.

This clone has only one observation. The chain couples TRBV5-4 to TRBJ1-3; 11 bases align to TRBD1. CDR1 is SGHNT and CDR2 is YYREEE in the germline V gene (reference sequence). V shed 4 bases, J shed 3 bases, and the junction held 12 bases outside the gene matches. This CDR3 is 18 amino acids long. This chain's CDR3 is CASSPRPPGQGDGNTIYF. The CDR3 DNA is TGTGCCAGCAGCCCCCGCCCTCCGGGACAGGGGGATGGAAACACCATATATTTT.

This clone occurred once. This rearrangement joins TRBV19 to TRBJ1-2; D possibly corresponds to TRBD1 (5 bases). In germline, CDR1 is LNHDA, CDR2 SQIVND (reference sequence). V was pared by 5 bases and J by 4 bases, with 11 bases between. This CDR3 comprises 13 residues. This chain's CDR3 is CASSADISYGYTF. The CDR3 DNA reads TGTGCCAGTAGTGCGGACATCAGCTATGGCTACACCTTC.

CDR3 in DNA: TGTGCCAGCAGCCAAGAAGGACAGGCACCCAACACTGAAGCTTTCTTT. Translation: CASSQEGQAPNTEAFF. V gene TRBV3-1 (or the pseudogene TRBV3-2) combines with J gene TRBJ1-1; TRBD1 aligns across 7 bases. The CDR3 totals 16 residues. CDR1 is LGHDT, CDR2 YNNKEL, per germline (reference sequence). V lost 0 bases to trimming and J lost 2 bases; unmatched junction nucleotides: 6.

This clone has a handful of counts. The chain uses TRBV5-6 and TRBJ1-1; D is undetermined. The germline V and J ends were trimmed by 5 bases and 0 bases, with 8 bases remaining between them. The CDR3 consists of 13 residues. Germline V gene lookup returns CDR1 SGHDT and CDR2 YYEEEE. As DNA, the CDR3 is TGTGCCAGCAGGCTACAGATGAACACTGAAGCTTTCTTT. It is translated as CASRLQMNTEAFF.

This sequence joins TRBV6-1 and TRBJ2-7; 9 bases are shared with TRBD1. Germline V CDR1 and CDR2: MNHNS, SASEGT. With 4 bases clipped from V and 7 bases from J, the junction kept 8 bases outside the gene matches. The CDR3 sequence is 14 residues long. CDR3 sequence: CASSVTGGIGEQYF. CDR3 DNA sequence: TGTGCCAGCAGTGTTACAGGGGGCATCGGAGAGCAGTACTTC.

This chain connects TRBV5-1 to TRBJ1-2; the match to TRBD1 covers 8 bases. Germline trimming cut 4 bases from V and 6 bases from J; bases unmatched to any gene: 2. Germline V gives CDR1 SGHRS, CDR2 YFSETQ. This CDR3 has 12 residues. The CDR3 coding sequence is TGCGCCAGCAGCCCGGACAGGGATGGCTACACCTTC. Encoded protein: CASSPDRDGYTF. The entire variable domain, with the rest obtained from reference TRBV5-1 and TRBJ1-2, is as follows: KAGVTQTPRYLIKTRGQQVTLSCSPISGHRSVSWYQQTPGQGLQFLFEYFSETQRNKGNFPGRFSGRQFSNSRSEMNVSTLELGDSALYLCASSPDRDGYTFGSGTRLTVV.

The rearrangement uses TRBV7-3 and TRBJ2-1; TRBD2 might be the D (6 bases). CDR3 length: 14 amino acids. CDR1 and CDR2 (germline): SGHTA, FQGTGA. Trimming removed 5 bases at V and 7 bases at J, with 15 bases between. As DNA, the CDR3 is TGTGCCAGCAGCCAGGGACTCGCTAGGAATGAGCAGTTCTTC. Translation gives CASSQGLARNEQFF.

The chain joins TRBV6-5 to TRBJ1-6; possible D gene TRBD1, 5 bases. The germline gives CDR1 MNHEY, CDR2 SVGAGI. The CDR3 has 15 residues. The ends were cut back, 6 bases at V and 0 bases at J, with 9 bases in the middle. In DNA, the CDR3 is TGTGCCAGCAGGAGACAGAGCTCCTATAATTCACCCCTCCACTTT. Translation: CASRRQSSYNSPLHF.

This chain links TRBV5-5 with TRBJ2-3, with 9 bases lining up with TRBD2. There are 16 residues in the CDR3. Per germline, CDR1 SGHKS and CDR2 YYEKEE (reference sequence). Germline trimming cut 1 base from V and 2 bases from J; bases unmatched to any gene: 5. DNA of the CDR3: TGTGCCAGCAGCTTGCGACTAGCGGAGATCACAGATACGCAGTATTTT. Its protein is CASSLRLAEITDTQYF.

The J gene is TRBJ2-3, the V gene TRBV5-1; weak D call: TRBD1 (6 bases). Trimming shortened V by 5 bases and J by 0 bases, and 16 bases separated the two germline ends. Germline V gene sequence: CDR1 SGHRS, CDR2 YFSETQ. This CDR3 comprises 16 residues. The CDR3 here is CASRQTGTSSTDTQYF. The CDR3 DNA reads TGCGCCAGCAGGCAGACCGGGACATCAAGCACAGATACGCAGTATTTT.

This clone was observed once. The CDR3 region is CASSMIGLAGGPNNYNEQFF. For the CDR3, the DNA is TGTGCCAGTAGTATGATTGGTCTAGCGGGAGGGCCTAACAACTACAATGAGCAGTTCTTC. The V gene is TRBV19, the J gene TRBJ2-1, with TRBD2 identical over 12 bases. The CDR3 length is 20 residues. J lost 3 bases, V lost 3 bases, and 15 bases had no gene match. The germline CDR1 and CDR2 sequences are LNHDA and SQIVND (reference sequence).

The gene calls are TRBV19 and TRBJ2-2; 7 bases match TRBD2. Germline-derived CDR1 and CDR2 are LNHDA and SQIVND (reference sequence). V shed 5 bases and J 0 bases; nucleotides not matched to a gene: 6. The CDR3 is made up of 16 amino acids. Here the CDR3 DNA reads TGTGCCAGTAGTCAGCCAGCGGGGACGAACACCGGGGAGCTGTTTTTT. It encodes CASSQPAGTNTGELFF.

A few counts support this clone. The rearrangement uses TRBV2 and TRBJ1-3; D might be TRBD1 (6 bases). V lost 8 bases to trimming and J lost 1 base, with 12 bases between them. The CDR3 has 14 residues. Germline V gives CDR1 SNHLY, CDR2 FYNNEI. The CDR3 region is CASWSGQSGNTIYF. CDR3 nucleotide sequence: TGTGCCAGCTGGTCAGGACAGTCTGGAAACACCATATATTTT.

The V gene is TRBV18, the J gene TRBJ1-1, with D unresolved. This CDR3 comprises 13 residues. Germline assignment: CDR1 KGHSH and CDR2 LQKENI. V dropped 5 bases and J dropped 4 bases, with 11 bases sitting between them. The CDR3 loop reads CASSADLVTEAFF. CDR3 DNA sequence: TGTGCCAGCTCAGCGGACTTGGTCACTGAAGCTTTCTTT.

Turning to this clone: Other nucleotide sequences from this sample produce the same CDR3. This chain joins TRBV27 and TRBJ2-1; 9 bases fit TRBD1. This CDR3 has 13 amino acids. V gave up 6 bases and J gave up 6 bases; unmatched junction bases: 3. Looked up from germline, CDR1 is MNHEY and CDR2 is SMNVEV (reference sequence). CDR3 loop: CASRGTGLNEQFF. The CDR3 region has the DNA TGTGCCAGCAGAGGGACAGGGCTCAATGAGCAGTTCTTC.

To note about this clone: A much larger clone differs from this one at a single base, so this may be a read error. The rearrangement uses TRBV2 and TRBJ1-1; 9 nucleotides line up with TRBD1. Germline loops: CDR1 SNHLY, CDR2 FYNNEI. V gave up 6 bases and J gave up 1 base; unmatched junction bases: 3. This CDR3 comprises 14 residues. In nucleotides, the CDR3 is TGTGCCAGCAGCAAACAGGGGGCGAACACTGAAGCTTTCTTT. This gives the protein CASSKQGANTEAFF.

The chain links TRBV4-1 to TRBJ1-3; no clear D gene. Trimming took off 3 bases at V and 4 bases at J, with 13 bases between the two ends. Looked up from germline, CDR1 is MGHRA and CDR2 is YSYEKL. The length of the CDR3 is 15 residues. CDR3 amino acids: CASSQSAASGNTIYF. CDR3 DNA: TGCGCCAGCAGCCAGAGTGCGGCGTCGGGAAACACCATATATTTT.

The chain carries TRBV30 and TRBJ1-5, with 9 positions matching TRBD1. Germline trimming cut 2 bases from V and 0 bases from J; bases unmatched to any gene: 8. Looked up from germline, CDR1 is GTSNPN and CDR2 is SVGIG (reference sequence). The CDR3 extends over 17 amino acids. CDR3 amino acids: CAWSSYRGPYSNQPQHF. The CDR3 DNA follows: TGTGCCTGGAGTTCGTACAGGGGGCCCTATAGCAATCAGCCCCAGCATTTT.

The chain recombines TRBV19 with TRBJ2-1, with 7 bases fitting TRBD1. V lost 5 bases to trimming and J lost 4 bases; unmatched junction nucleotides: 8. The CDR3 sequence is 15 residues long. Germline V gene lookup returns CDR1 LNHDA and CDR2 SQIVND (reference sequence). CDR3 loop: CASSEIGGSYNEQFF. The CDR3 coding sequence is TGTGCCAGTAGTGAGATAGGGGGCTCGTACAATGAGCAGTTCTTC.

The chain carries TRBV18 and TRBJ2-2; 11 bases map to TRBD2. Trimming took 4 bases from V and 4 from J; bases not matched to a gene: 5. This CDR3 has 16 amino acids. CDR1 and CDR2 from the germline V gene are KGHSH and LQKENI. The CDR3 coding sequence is TGTGCCAGCTCACAGAAGACTAGCGGGGCCACCGGGGAGCTGTTTTTT. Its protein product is CASSQKTSGATGELFF.

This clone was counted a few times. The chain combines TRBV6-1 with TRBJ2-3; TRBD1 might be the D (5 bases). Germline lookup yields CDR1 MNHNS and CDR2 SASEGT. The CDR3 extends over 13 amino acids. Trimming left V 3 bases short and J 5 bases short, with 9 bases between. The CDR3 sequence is CASSDRAGDTQYF. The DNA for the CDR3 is TGTGCCAGCAGTGACAGGGCCGGAGATACGCAGTATTTT.

CDR3 loop: CASSSAGGGANVLTF. The CDR3 DNA reads TGTGCCAGCAGCTCGGCGGGGGGTGGGGCCAACGTCCTGACTTTC. V gene TRBV5-6 combines with J gene TRBJ2-6; TRBD2 matches at 8 bases. This CDR3 comprises 15 residues. Germline V gene data show CDR1 as SGHDT and CDR2 as YYEEEE. After removal of 3 bases from V and 3 bases from J, the junction contained 2 bases not matched to a gene.

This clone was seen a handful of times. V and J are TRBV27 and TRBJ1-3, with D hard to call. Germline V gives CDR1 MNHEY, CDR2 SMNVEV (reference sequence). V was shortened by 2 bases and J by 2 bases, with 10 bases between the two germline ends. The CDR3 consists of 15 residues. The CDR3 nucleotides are TGTGCCAGCAGTTTAGGGCCCACAGCTGGAAACACCATATATTTT. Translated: CASSLGPTAGNTIYF.

The CDR3 reads CASSQGISDSNQPQHF. The CDR3 coding sequence is TGTGCCAGCTCCCAGGGGATCTCGGATAGCAATCAGCCCCAGCATTTT. The rearrangement uses TRBV18 and TRBJ1-5; D is possibly TRBD1 (6 bases). The CDR3 is 16 amino acids. Germline-derived CDR1 and CDR2 are KGHSH and LQKENI. V was shortened by 6 bases and J by 0 bases, with 15 bases between the two germline ends.

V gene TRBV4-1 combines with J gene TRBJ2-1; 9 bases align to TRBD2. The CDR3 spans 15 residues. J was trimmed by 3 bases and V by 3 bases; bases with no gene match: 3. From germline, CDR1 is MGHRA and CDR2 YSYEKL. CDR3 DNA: TGCGCCAGCAGCCATAGCGGGAGCCTCTACAATGAGCAGTTCTTC. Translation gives CASSHSGSLYNEQFF.

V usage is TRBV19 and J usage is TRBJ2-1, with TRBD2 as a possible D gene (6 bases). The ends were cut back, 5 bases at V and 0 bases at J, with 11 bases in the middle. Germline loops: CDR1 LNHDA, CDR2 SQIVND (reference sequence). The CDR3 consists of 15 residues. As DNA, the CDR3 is TGTGCCAGTAGTGCGGGACTGGACTCCTACAATGAGCAGTTCTTC. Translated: CASSAGLDSYNEQFF.

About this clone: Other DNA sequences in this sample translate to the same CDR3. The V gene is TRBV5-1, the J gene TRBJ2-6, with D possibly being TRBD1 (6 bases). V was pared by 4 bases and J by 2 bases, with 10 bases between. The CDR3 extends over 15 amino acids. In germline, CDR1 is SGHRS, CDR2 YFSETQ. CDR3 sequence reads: CASSPTGTGANVLTF. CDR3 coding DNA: TGCGCCAGCAGCCCCACAGGGACTGGGGCCAACGTCCTGACTTTC.

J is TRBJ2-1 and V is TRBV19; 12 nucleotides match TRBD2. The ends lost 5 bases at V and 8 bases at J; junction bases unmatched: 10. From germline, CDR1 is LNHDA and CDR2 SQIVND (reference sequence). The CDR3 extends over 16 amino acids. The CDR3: CASSRRLAGDVYEQFF. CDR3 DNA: TGTGCCAGTAGTCGACGACTAGCGGGAGACGTATATGAGCAGTTCTTC.

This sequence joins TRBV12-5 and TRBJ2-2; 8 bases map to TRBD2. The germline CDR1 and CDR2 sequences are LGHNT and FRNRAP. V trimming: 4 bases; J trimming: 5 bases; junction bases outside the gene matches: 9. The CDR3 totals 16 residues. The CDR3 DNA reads TGTGCTAGTGGTTCGCCAGCGGGAGTAGGAACCGGGGAGCTGTTTTTT. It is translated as CASGSPAGVGTGELFF.